Presented here are 8 T cell receptor beta chains from one specimen sequenced in a study of somatic mutations in cytotoxic T cells in rheumatoid arthritis. Produced via immunoSEQ multiplex PCR; TCRdb's table is partial and in-frame only. There are around 19,000 clones in the sample; around 83% occur only once, and approximately 15% lies in the top ten. Material for sequencing was CD8+ T cells sorted from blood. These receptors all stem from an adult with rheumatoid arthritis.

The V gene is TRBV13, the J gene TRBJ2-7; no clear D gene. Germline lookup yields CDR1 PRHDT and CDR2 FYEKMQ (reference sequence). This CDR3 has 15 amino acids. V gave up 4 bases and J gave up 0 bases, with 13 bases separating them. CDR3 coding DNA: TGTGCCAGCAGCTCCCGGACCATTAGCTCCTACGAGCAGTACTTC. Translation: CASSSRTISSYEQYF.

This rearrangement joins TRBV9 to TRBJ2-4; no clear D. This CDR3 comprises 12 residues. CDR1 SGDLS and CDR2 YYNGEE come from the germline V gene. The V end was cut by 0 bases, the J end by 12 bases, with 10 bases between. CDR3 residues: CASSVDGYHQYF. The CDR3 nucleotides are TGTGCCAGCAGCGTAGACGGATACCATCAGTACTTC.

This clone was seen a single time. The J gene is TRBJ1-2, the V gene TRBV6-6, with D hard to call. V gave up 2 bases and J gave up 3 bases, with 7 bases separating them. This CDR3 has 13 residues. Germline loops: CDR1 MNHNY, CDR2 SVGAGI (reference sequence). This CDR3 reads CASSYPGDYGYTF. CDR3 in DNA: TGTGCCAGCAGTTACCCAGGAGACTATGGCTACACCTTC.

This sequence joins TRBV21-1 and TRBJ2-3; TRBD2, the table's D call, lacks a check against the DNA. TRBV21-1 is a pseudogene locus. The CDR3 is 17 amino acids. CDR3 DNA: TGTGCCAGCAGCACAAGGCTAGCGGGGGGGGGCACAGATACGCAGTATTTT. Its protein is CASSTRLAGGGTDTQYF.

The chain couples TRBV6-1 to TRBJ2-2, with 9 positions matching TRBD1. Germline CDR1 and CDR2: MNHNS and SASEGT. The V and J ends lost 3 bases and 6 bases, in that order; junction bases with no gene match: 5. The CDR3 consists of 15 residues. CDR3 nucleotides: TGTGCCAGCAGTGAGACAGGGGGTGGGGCCGGGGAGCTGTTTTTT. Amino acid sequence: CASSETGGGAGELFF.

The chain couples TRBV13 to TRBJ2-3; 11 positions agree with TRBD2. The CDR3 loop spans 15 amino acids. Germline V CDR1 and CDR2: PRHDT, FYEKMQ (reference sequence). V was clipped by 4 bases and J by 2 bases; unmatched bases: 2. The CDR3 DNA sequence: TGTGCCAGCAGCTCACTAGCGGGGGACACAGATACGCAGTATTTT. It encodes CASSSLAGDTDTQYF.

This sequence joins TRBV6-5 and TRBJ1-1; no clear D gene. Germline V gene lookup returns CDR1 MNHEY and CDR2 SVGAGI. The CDR3 contains 13 residues. V lost 8 bases, J lost 5 bases, and 15 bases lay in between. The CDR3 is CASGRGMVTEAFF. For the CDR3, the DNA is TGTGCCAGCGGTCGTGGGATGGTAACTGAAGCTTTCTTT.

This clone was counted a few times. The chain carries TRBV10-3 and TRBJ1-1, with D possibly matching TRBD1 (5 bases). The CDR3 is 13 amino acids. The germline V and J ends were trimmed by 10 bases and 5 bases, with 17 bases remaining between them. Germline values: CDR1 ENHRY, CDR2 SYGVKD. This CDR3 is CATDQGDRTEAFF. CDR3 bases: TGTGCCACCGACCAGGGAGATAGGACTGAAGCTTTCTTT.